This TCR beta chain is drawn from a study of T cell changes during pregnancy in multiple sclerosis (dated by TCRdb to the late 2010s). Describing the broader study: Changes in the T cell repertoire over the course of pregnancy were examined in this study in women with multiple sclerosis.

V is trimmed back by 4 bases and J by 7 bases, and the junction contains 9 bases that no gene match accounts for. Reading the germline V gene gives CDR1 ENHRY and CDR2 SYGVKD. Spanning cysteine to phenylalanine, the CDR3 consists of 15 amino acids. This entry keeps only the CDR3 DNA: 45 bases, framed from base 1. As to this clone: The antigen it recognizes is unknown. The sample holds no much larger clone one base away, and base qualities are not on file.

The library came from the immunoSEQ multiplex PCR assay. Sourced from immuneACCESS, this table was stored by TCRdb with only in-frame sequences that have V and J called. A share of the clones is absent; for the studies checked, an unresolved V gene accounts for under half, and the remainder has no known explanation. The sample contains 15,000 to 20,000 clones, about 88% of them found a single time. The ten largest clones take up approximately 7.4% of the sample. This TCR came from a female donor in good health, enrolled as a control in a pregnancy study. This sample comprised CD8+ T cells from peripheral blood mononuclear cells, obtained in the second trimester of pregnancy. The chain couples TRBV10-3 to TRBJ2-1; 8 bases in between match TRBD2. The CDR3 has the sequence CAISADSGTRNEQFF. The DNA reads TGTGCCATCAGTGCAGACTCCGGGACTAGGAATGAGCAGTTCTTC.